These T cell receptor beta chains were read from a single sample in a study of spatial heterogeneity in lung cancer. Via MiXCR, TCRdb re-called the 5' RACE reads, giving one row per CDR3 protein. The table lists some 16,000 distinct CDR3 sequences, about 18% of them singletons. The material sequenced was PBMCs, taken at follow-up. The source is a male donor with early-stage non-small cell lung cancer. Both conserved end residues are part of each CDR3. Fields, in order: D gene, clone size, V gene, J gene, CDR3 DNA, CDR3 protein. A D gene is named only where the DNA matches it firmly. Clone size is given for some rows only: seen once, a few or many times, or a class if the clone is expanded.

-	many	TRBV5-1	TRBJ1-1	TGCGCCAGCTGCGGAATGAACACTGAAGCTTTCTTT	CASCGMNTEAFF
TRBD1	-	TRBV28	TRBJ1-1	TGTGCCAGCAGTCCCCCGACAGGGGGCAGGACTGAAGCTTTCTTT	CASSPPTGGRTEAFF
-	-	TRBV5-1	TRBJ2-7	TGCGCCAGCAGCTTGGGAGCAGGGGACGAGCAGTACTTC	CASSLGAGDEQYF
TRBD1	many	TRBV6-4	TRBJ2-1	TGTGCCAGCAGGGGGACAGGGGGCTCCAACAATGAGCAGTTCTTC	CASRGTGGSNNEQFF
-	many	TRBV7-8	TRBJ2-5	TGTGCCAGCACCTTAGCCTACCGGAGGGGGGCAGGAGAGACCCAGTACTTC	CASTLAYRRGAGETQYF
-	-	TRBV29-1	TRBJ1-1	TGCAGCGTAGTTCCCCAGGGAAACACTGAAGCTTTCTTT	CSVVPQGNTEAFF
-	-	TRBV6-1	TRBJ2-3	TGTGCCAGCAGTGCCATGACAGATACGCAGTATTTT	CASSAMTDTQYF
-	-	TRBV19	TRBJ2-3	TGTGCCAGTAGTGTTTACCCCGAGACAGATACGCAGTATTTT	CASSVYPETDTQYF
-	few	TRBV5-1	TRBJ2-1	TGCGCCAGCAGCTTGGGCGAGCAAGTCTCCTACAATGAGCAGTTCTTC	CASSLGEQVSYNEQFF
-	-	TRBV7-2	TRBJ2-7	TGTGCCAGCAGCTTAGAAACTTGGACCTACGAGCAGTACTTC	CASSLETWTYEQYF
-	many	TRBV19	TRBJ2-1	TGTGCCAGTACAGGGGCCTACAATGAGCAGTTCTTC	CASTGAYNEQFF
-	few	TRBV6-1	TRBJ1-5	TGTGCCAGCAGTTACGGGGCCGACTCATCCCAGCCCCAGCATTTT	CASSYGADSSQPQHF
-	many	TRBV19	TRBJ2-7	TGTGCCAGTACGTGGGGCTACGAGCAGTACTTC	CASTWGYEQYF
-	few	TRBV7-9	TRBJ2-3	TGTGCCAGCAGCCCTTATAGCCCCATCGGCACAGATACGCAGTATTTT	CASSPYSPIGTDTQYF
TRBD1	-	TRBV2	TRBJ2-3	TGTGCCAGCCAGGACAGGGGGATGGCGGATACGCAGTATTTT	CASQDRGMADTQYF
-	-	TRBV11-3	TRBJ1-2	TGTGCCAGCTCACCCCGGGACAACGGCTACACCTTC	CASSPRDNGYTF